This T cell receptor (beta chain) was sequenced for a study of cytomegalovirus exposure and HLA in healthy donors (dated by TCRdb to the late 2010s). With regard to the full study: In an earlier analysis of 587 of the donors, around 290 Gb of sequence data and roughly 100 million unique TCR beta sequences from roughly 200 million T cells were reported. About 300 gigabases of sequencing data and about 92 million unique TCR sequences made up an early release that covered 500 to 700 HLA-typed donors. Among the roughly 390 genotyped donors, approximately 77% belonged to the genetic ancestry cluster associated with self-reported Caucasian donors. The study aimed to test whether cataloging public T cell receptors could reveal signatures of past pathogen exposure. The study profiled the T cell repertoires of some 610 subjects by immunosequencing and related them to cytomegalovirus serostatus. Besides the first cohort of under 700 subjects, a separate validation cohort made up of 120 or so different subjects was used. The study combined high-throughput TCR immunosequencing, statistical association of individual TCRs with disease status, and machine learning to predict cytomegalovirus infection status. In a later analysis, previously published TCR beta repertoires from about 670 donors were re-analyzed and high-resolution HLA genotyping was added so that TCR occurrence patterns could be studied. In the later analysis, no new phenotypic data were used to find candidate immune exposures; instead, reliance was placed on TCR beta sequences and their occurrence across donors. In an earlier analysis of around 540 of the donors, high-throughput TCR beta sequencing was used to judge whether each TCR beta V gene segment behaved as functional or pseudogenic. Donor age, sex, ethnicity and CMV serostatus were compiled alongside the repertoire data. Genome-wide SNP genotypes for about three fifths of the roughly 670 donors were used in a later genetic analysis, which treated that subset as a discovery cohort. Every repertoire in the discovery cohort had been generated on one and the same sequencing platform. HLA typing included class I and class II loci at four-digit resolution. Typing coverage varied by locus: about 629-640 donors for A, B, C, DRB1 and DQB1; some 520 for DQA1; some 610 for DPA1; around 490 for DPB1. Four to six DR-DQ haplotypes were handled as single units for association and clustering, since linkage in the cohort was strong. Among 398 genotyped donors of the cohort, an average of approximately 240,000 unique TCR beta nucleotide sequences were sequenced per donor, around a sixth of them non-productive.

Taken from cysteine to phenylalanine, the CDR3 has 15 residues. The only DNA kept is the CDR3, 45 bases in frame from the first base. Based on the germline V gene, the CDR1 and CDR2 sequences are MNHEY and SVGAGI. The germline ends are 15 bases apart after V is trimmed by 6 bases and J by 4 bases. The protocol used for the library was the immunoSEQ multiplex PCR assay. For the multiplex PCR, a mixture combining 60 forward primers for TCR Vbeta segments and 13 reverse primers for TCR Jbeta segments was used. Amplification of the CDR3 region of rearranged TCR beta genes was performed with a multiplex PCR assay on genomic DNA. The amplified TCR beta libraries were sequenced on the Illumina HiSeq System as 87-base-pair reads. Concerning the study's data processing: A later analysis counted about 82 million unique TCR beta chains across the 550 to 700 repertoires, and around 9.9 million of these chains were shared by at least two donors. To remove PCR and sequencing errors, raw reads were error-corrected and collapsed into unique sequences using a nearest-neighbor algorithm that merged closely related sequences. V, D and J gene segments were assigned by aligning CDR3 sequences to IMGT reference sequences. For a sequence to be retained, a match of at least six nucleotides to both a V gene segment and a J gene segment was required. Rearrangements were classified as productive when the CDR3 lacked stop codons and remained in frame with V and J, and all other rearrangements were classified as non-productive. Following IMGT convention, CDR3 was defined as the stretch from the second conserved V-encoded cysteine to the conserved J-encoded phenylalanine. In an earlier analysis of 500 to 650 of the donors, sequences lacking an unambiguous match to a single V gene segment were excluded. An earlier analysis of several hundred of the donors called V segments functional above 56.7% productive rearrangements and segregating when the between-donor standard deviation exceeded 5%. A statistical classification framework was developed to diagnose cytomegalovirus status using the catalog of TCR beta chain sequences. In a later analysis, TCR nucleotide sequences were compared against IMGT/GENE-DB human TR gene sequences so that V and J genes could be assigned. In a later analysis, CDR3 sequences and most-parsimonious VDJ recombination scenarios were assigned using the TCRdist pipeline. In a later analysis, each TCR beta chain was defined by its CDR3 amino acid sequence together with its V-gene family, and reads without a unique V-gene family were excluded. As a way to deal with suspected cross-contamination and a sequencing artifact, a later analysis dropped 500 to 700 nucleotide sequences that were highly shared and had low generation probability. In a later analysis, a clonal expansion index was calculated for each public chain from normalized within-repertoire ranks of inferred template counts. Generation probabilities in a later analysis came from a VDJ recombination model fitted to out-of-frame rearrangements, and those results were checked against IGoR. Hypergeometric tests were used in a later analysis to score TCR-TCR, TCR-HLA and TCR-CMV co-occurrence, with a repertoire-size bias correction applied to the TCR pairs. False discovery rates were estimated in a later analysis by permuting HLA or CMV assignments 20 times. In a later analysis, co-occurring TCRs were grouped using DBSCAN, and TCRdist sequence similarity was added for clustering within HLA-allele-positive subsets. For co-occurrence clustering, repertoires with fewer than 30,000 or more than 120,000 public chains were excluded, along with five repertoires with anomalous nucleotide sharing. Drawn from immuneACCESS, this table holds only the in-frame rearrangements with V and J called that TCRdb kept. Clones are partly lost; checked studies trace under half to an unresolved V gene and leave the rest unexplained. V, J and clone size are taken as reported in that table, and D and trimming were inferred from the DNA itself. This sample comprises about 170,000 clones, 85% of them detected only once. The top ten clonotypes cover 1% of the sample.

About this clone: Its antigen is still unknown. Per-base quality was not reported, and no clone a single base away is much larger than it.

In total, approximately 700 healthy bone marrow donors made up the cohort. All cohort members were sampled while nominally healthy, although unrecorded immune exposures were likely present. The donor tested CMV seronegative, placing the donor among the 300 to 400 seronegative members of the cohort. Every donor gave a peripheral blood sample, and the peripheral blood mononuclear cells from that sample were used for TCR beta sequencing. Genomic DNA extraction from the blood cell samples was performed with the Qiagen DNeasy Blood Extraction Kit. Study-wide conclusions, independent of this receptor: In a later analysis, the rate of TCR association differed among HLA loci, with DRB1 alleles having the most associated TCRs and HLA-C alleles having the fewest. The presence/absence analyses assumed that sequencing depth was roughly uniform across donors, and that assumption may not be true. Because counts were too low, roughly 18 rarely observed V segments, including chromosome 9 orphons, were left out of the earlier analysis of some 600 of the donors. According to the authors, the approach could potentially be generalized to other disease states and immunological phenotypes. HLA typing was unavailable for some donors at each locus, so association tests used only the typed subset. A later genetic analysis associated a missense DCLRE1C variant with V-gene and J-gene trimming of TCR beta chains, and an independent cohort replicated the association. Compared with equally common non-associated chains, HLA-associated TCR beta chains in a later analysis were more clonally expanded and had lower generation probabilities. A further reported finding was that TCR beta sequences accurately predicted the HLA-A and HLA-B alleles for most subjects in the first cohort. Linkage disequilibrium might explain the correlated functional status among segregating V segments, but an unknown experimental factor could not be ruled out. This cohort had only TCR beta chains sequenced, and the lack of alpha or paired-chain data limited which features could be detected. An earlier analysis of 450 to 750 of the donors showed that most TCR beta V segments appeared in productive rearrangements either about 87% or about 30% of the time, which broadly matched IMGT annotations. A later analysis found that most CMV-associated TCR beta chains appeared HLA-restricted, with HLA associations seemingly driven largely by CMV exposure. A cluster of highly shared sequence variants was judged likely to represent a technical artifact of the sequencing pipeline. For the cohort, immune exposure information was limited to CMV serostatus. The classifier was reported to diagnose cytomegalovirus status with high specificity and sensitivity in both the original cohort and the validation cohort. In a later genetic analysis, fewer N-insertions in productive TCRs were reported among donors in an Asian-associated ancestry cluster than the approximately 670-donor mean. The 87-base-pair reads could not distinguish some IMGT-functional V segments, including TRBV6-2 and TRBV6-3, so those segments were excluded. Several of the top co-occurrence clusters appeared to be linked to parvovirus B19, influenza, CMV and Epstein-Barr virus, according to a later analysis. When HLA alleles, especially DR and DQ, strongly co-occurred, attributing TCR associations to individual alleles was difficult. A total of 150 to 200 TCR beta chains were listed by the study as associated with cytomegalovirus. In vitro tests confirmed that a few of the cytomegalovirus-associated TCR beta chains recognize cytomegalovirus antigens. While some public TCRs were present in many individuals, most TCR sequences turned up only very rarely across donors. At a false discovery rate of 0.05, a later analysis linked under 20,000 TCR beta sequences to specific HLA alleles.

The chain is made from TRBV6-5 and TRBJ2-2; the D gene is perhaps TRBD1, from 6 matching bases. The specimen sequenced was PBMCs. This receptor was taken from a boy younger than 10 in good health and CMV-seronegative. The CDR3: CASRLPGAITGELFF. The DNA sequence is given as TGTGCCAGCAGACTTCCAGGGGCGATCACCGGGGAGCTGTTTTTT.